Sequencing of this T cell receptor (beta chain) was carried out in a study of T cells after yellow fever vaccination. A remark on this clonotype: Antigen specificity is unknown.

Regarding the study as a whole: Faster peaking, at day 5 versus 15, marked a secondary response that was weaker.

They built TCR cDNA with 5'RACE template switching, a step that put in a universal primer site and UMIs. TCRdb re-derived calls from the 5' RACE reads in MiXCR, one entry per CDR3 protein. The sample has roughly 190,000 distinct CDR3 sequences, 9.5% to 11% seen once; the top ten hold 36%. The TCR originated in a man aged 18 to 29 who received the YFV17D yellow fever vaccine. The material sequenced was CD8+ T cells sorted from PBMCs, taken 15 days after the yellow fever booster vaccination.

Here the CDR3 reads CASSPWPAYEQYF. As DNA, the CDR3 is TGTGCCAGCAGCCCCTGGCCGGCCTACGAGCAGTACTTC. This chain connects TRBV7-2 to TRBJ2-7, with unresolved D. Per the germline V gene, CDR1 is SGHTA and CDR2 is FQGNSA. The CDR3 totals 13 residues. Trimming took 5 bases from V and 2 from J, leaving 10 bases between them.